This entry describes one T cell receptor beta chain. As yet, its antigen is unknown. The sample is drawn from a study of CD8 T cells in ankylosing spondylitis. Each TCR beta library was made by quantitative 5'-RACE that incorporated molecular barcodes. TCRdb analysed the 5' RACE reads with MiXCR anew, one entry per CDR3 protein. The sample lists 250,000 to 350,000 distinct CDR3 sequences; 20% were seen once. The CDR3 is made up of 15 amino acids. V lost 3 bases to trimming and J lost 8 bases, with 15 bases between them. Per germline, CDR1 SGHRS and CDR2 YFSETQ. Overall study results and limits: Significant enrichment of disease-linked clones was reported in matched ankylosing spondylitis synovial fluid.

This sequence originates from a male donor with ankylosing spondylitis or in good health (not recorded which). The sequenced sample was blood, either unsorted or a sorted T cell fraction (not recorded which). This rearrangement joins TRBV5-1 to TRBJ1-6; TRBD1 might be the D (5 bases). CDR3: CASSSGTFGDSPLHF. CDR3 in DNA: TGCGCCAGCAGCTCCGGGACTTTTGGCGATTCACCCCTCCACTTT.